This T cell receptor (beta chain) appears in the sequencing data of a study of CD8+ T cells in alopecia areata. Overall study results and limits: Tissue-resident alphabeta T cells belonging to normal skin likewise get sequenced within scalp specimens.

Sequencing relied on a cDNA template that was reverse transcribed from extracted RNA. Sequencing used immunoSEQ multiplex PCR; TCRdb keeps in-frame clones, though not all of them. The sample records roughly 150,000 clones, 55% to 65% being singletons. Worth noting for this clone: Its antigen is currently unknown.

The TCR comes from a human donor in good health. Sequencing was performed on CD4+ T cells sorted from blood.

The CDR3 DNA is TGTGCCTGGAAATACAGGGGTGGCTACTATGGCTACACCTTC. It codes for CAWKYRGGYYGYTF. The chain employs TRBV30 and TRBJ1-2; 7 bases are shared with TRBD1. Trimming cost V 4 bases and J 3 bases; bases outside gene matches: 8. CDR1 is GTSNPN and CDR2 is SVGIG in the germline V gene (reference sequence). The CDR3 extends over 14 amino acids.